The clone carrying this TCR beta chain was detected ten times or more. The antigen remains undetermined. The data stem from a study of T cell repertoires in cytomegalovirus infection. About the research overall: Carrying CMV and the relevant HLA type showed in public TCR beta signatures. Overall study results and limits: Carriers of CMV and the relevant HLA type were discriminated by public TCR beta frequency.

Trimming took off 4 bases at V and 6 bases at J, with 15 bases between the two ends. The germline V gene encodes CDR1 SGHTA and CDR2 FQGNSA. This CDR3 comprises 14 residues. A single record per CDR3 protein comes from TCRdb applying MiXCR to the reads. Among approximately 730,000 distinct CDR3 sequences listed, under 35% were seen once. The receptor was derived from a human donor in good health (CMV status not recorded). Some clones in this sample may be carry-over from other donors' samples. The J gene is TRBJ1-2, the V gene TRBV7-2, with D maybe TRBD1 (5 bases). The source material was cultured CD8+ T cells from PBMCs, sampled from culture after CMV antigen stimulation. Here the CDR3 reads CASSWGGTSDGYTF. The CDR3 DNA reads as TGTGCCAGCAGCTGGGGGGGGACGTCGGATGGCTACACCTTC.